The next 31 T cell receptor beta chains were all read from a single sample in a study of T cells in tuberculosis. Repertoires were generated with immunoSEQ multiplex PCR, while TCRdb's copy carries only in-frame clones and drops some. The sample holds about 36,000 clones, about 93% seen once. Sequencing was performed on PBMCs. The receptor set was obtained from a donor between 10 and 35 years old with latent tuberculosis or without tuberculosis infection.

The chain couples TRBV15 to TRBJ1-3; possibly TRBD1 for D (6 bases). The germline gives CDR1 LNHNV, CDR2 YYDKDF (reference sequence). This CDR3 is 16 amino acids long. V was shortened by 5 bases and J by 2 bases, with 16 bases between the two germline ends. Written as DNA, the CDR3 is TGTGCCACCAGCCATCCGGGAGGGACACCTGGAAACACCATATATTTT. It translates to CATSHPGGTPGNTIYF.

The chain has TRBV7-2 and TRBJ1-1; tentatively, D is TRBD1 (6 bases). V was pared by 5 bases and J by 5 bases, with 27 bases between. In germline, CDR1 is SGHTA, CDR2 FQGNSA. CDR3 length equals 18 residues. The CDR3: CASSLTLKAQGLGTEAFF. The CDR3 region has the DNA TGTGCCAGCAGCCTAACACTAAAAGCACAGGGTTTAGGGACTGAAGCTTTCTTT.

CDR3 protein: CASSPGVGVIYF. The DNA for the CDR3 is TGTGCCAGCAGCCCAGGGGTGGGTGTCATATATTTT. The J gene is TRBJ1-3, the V gene TRBV9; maybe TRBD1 (6 bases). From germline, CDR1 is SGDLS and CDR2 YYNGEE. The CDR3 has 12 amino acids. The V and J ends lost 4 bases and 12 bases respectively, with 14 bases between them.

The rearrangement links TRBV6-4 to TRBJ2-7; TRBD1 aligns across 7 bases. The CDR3 totals 18 residues. V trimming: 6 bases; J trimming: 7 bases; junction bases outside the gene matches: 24. Per germline, CDR1 MRHNA and CDR2 SNTAGT. CDR3 DNA: TGTGCCAGCAGAGGCCCTGGACAGGCTCTTTCGGCTACGATTGAGCAGTACTTC. Translating gives CASRGPGQALSATIEQYF.

V gene TRBV12-5 combines with J gene TRBJ2-7; 8 nucleotides agree with TRBD2. Germline V gene lookup returns CDR1 LGHNT and CDR2 FRNRAP. V lost 6 bases to trimming and J lost 6 bases; unmatched junction nucleotides: 13. CDR3 length: 15 amino acids. The CDR3 sequence: CASGFPGLEGGEQYF. In DNA, the CDR3 is TGTGCTAGTGGGTTTCCGGGACTAGAAGGGGGCGAGCAGTACTTC. Drawing the rest from reference TRBV12-5 and TRBJ2-7, the complete variable domain is DARVTQTPRHKVTEMGQEVTMRCQPILGHNTVFWYRQTMMQGLELLAYFRNRAPLDDSGMPKDRFSAEMPDATLATLKIQPSEPRDSAVYFCASGFPGLEGGEQYFGPGTRLTVT.

The chain combines TRBV7-9 with TRBJ2-7, with TRBD1 matching 8 bases. The CDR3 runs 12 residues. Germline lookup yields CDR1 SEHNR and CDR2 FQNEAQ (reference sequence). J was trimmed by 13 bases and V by 0 bases; bases with no gene match: 5. CDR3 in DNA: TGTGCCAGCAGCTTAGCCAGGGGGCCGCCATACTTC. Translation gives CASSLARGPPYF.

The rearrangement links TRBV10-3 to TRBJ2-7; tentative D call: TRBD1 (5 bases). Germline CDR1 reads ENHRY; CDR2 reads SYGVKD. CDR3 length: 13 residues. The V end was cut by 6 bases, the J end by 0 bases, with 9 bases between. The CDR3 loop reads CAIRNRNSYEQYF. CDR3 in DNA: TGTGCCATCAGGAACAGGAACTCCTACGAGCAGTACTTC.

This clone was picked up one time. The chain is built from TRBV9 and TRBJ1-1; no definite D call. Germline V CDR1 and CDR2: SGDLS, YYNGEE. Trimming took 0 bases from V and 11 from J, leaving 11 bases between them. The CDR3 is 12 amino acids. The CDR3: CASSVDGGWAFF. As DNA, the CDR3 is TGTGCCAGCAGCGTAGATGGAGGGTGGGCTTTCTTT.

This chain connects TRBV2 to TRBJ2-7, with 9 bases lining up with TRBD2. The CDR3 has 15 residues. Germline V gene sequence: CDR1 SNHLY, CDR2 FYNNEI. The J segment lost 2 bases and the V segment lost 0 bases, leaving 2 bases of the junction unmatched. The CDR3 is CASSEALAGAYEQYF. The CDR3 DNA reads as TGTGCCAGCAGTGAAGCGTTAGCGGGGGCCTACGAGCAGTACTTC.

CDR3 in DNA: TGTGCCTGGAGTGTAAGGGAGGTAGGGTGGCCCCAGCATTTT. This codes for CAWSVREVGWPQHF. The chain uses TRBV30 and TRBJ1-5, with D unclear. Germline CDR1 reads GTSNPN; CDR2 reads SVGIG (reference sequence). Trimming cost V 0 bases and J 9 bases, with 15 bases left between them. The CDR3 covers 14 residues. Full variable domain (missing parts from reference TRBV30 and TRBJ1-5): SQTIHQWPATLVQPVGSPLSLECTVEGTSNPNLYWYRQAAGRGLQLLFYSVGIGQISSEVPQNLSASRPQDRQFILSSKKLLLSDSGFYLCAWSVREVGWPQHFGDGTRLSIL.

This chain joins TRBV7-2 and TRBJ2-7; tentatively, D is TRBD2 (5 bases). The CDR3 totals 15 residues. The V gene lost 5 bases and the J gene lost 0 bases, with 14 bases spanning the gap. Germline V lookup: CDR1 SGHTA, CDR2 FQGNSA. CDR3 DNA sequence: TGTGCCAGCAGCGCCTTAGGACTCAGCTCCTACGAGCAGTACTTC. Translation gives CASSALGLSSYEQYF.

The chain employs TRBV19 and TRBJ1-1, with TRBD1 matching 7 bases. J lost 4 bases, V lost 6 bases, and 8 bases had no gene match. From germline, CDR1 is LNHDA and CDR2 SQIVND (reference sequence). The CDR3 sequence is 14 residues long. The DNA for the CDR3 is TGTGCCAGTAGCCCACGGAACAGGGGCACTGAAGCTTTCTTT. This translates into CASSPRNRGTEAFF.

This chain joins TRBV2 and TRBJ1-5; perhaps TRBD1 as D (5 bases). CDR3 length: 15 residues. The V gene's germline CDR1 is SNHLY and CDR2 FYNNEI. V was cut by 6 bases and J by 4 bases, with 16 bases left in between. CDR3 DNA: TGTGCCAGCAGACTCAACGGGGGTGGGAATCAGCCCCAGCATTTT. Amino acids: CASRLNGGGNQPQHF.

The rearrangement uses TRBV23-1 and TRBJ2-7; TRBD1 might be the D (5 bases). TRBV23-1 is an ORF, and what it does is uncertain. Trimming removed 7 bases from V and 3 bases from J, with 13 bases in between. The CDR3 spans 13 residues. Here the CDR3 DNA reads TGCGCCAGCACCTTACGTGACAGCTACGAGCAGTACTTC. Its protein product is CASTLRDSYEQYF.

The chain employs TRBV10-1 and TRBJ2-7; 10 bases line up with TRBD2. This CDR3 is built from 16 residues. The V segment lost 3 bases and the J segment 2 bases; nucleotides outside the gene matches: 7. Germline CDR1 is WNHNN and CDR2 is SYGVQD (reference sequence). Written as DNA, the CDR3 is TGCGCCAGCAGTGAAATAGCGGGGGGTCCAACCTACGAGCAGTACTTC. This codes for CASSEIAGGPTYEQYF.

The chain combines TRBV7-2 with TRBJ2-7; TRBD1 matches at 8 bases. The V segment lost 5 bases and the J segment 5 bases; nucleotides outside the gene matches: 8. Germline CDR1 is SGHTA and CDR2 is FQGNSA. CDR3 size: 14 residues. CDR3 loop: CASSPGQASNEQYF. In nucleotides, the CDR3 is TGTGCCAGCAGCCCGGGACAGGCGAGCAACGAGCAGTACTTC. Full variable domain (missing parts from reference TRBV7-2 and TRBJ2-7): GAGVSQSPSNKVTEKGKDVELRCDPISGHTALYWYRQSLGQGLEFLIYFQGNSAPDKSGLPSDRFSAERTGGSVSTLTIQRTQQEDSAVYLCASSPGQASNEQYFGPGTRLTVT.

The chain combines TRBV7-8 with TRBJ2-7, with TRBD1 matching 7 bases. V trimming: 4 bases; J trimming: 3 bases; junction bases outside the gene matches: 15. Germline V CDR1 and CDR2: SGHVS, FQNEAQ. CDR3 length: 17 amino acids. This CDR3 is CASSSTIPGTENYEQYF. CDR3 DNA: TGTGCCAGCAGCTCAACAATTCCCGGGACAGAAAACTACGAGCAGTACTTC. The full variable domain, rest sourced from reference TRBV7-8 and TRBJ2-7, is GAGVSQSPRYKVAKRGQDVALRCDPISGHVSLFWYQQALGQGPEFLTYFQNEAQLDKSGLPSDRFFAERPEGSVSTLKIQRTQQEDSAVYLCASSSTIPGTENYEQYFGPGTRLTVT.

The rearrangement links TRBV2 to TRBJ1-2, with D possibly being TRBD1 (5 bases). Per the germline V gene, CDR1 is SNHLY and CDR2 is FYNNEI. The CDR3 has 15 residues. V was trimmed by 0 bases and J by 8 bases, leaving 16 bases between them. Written as DNA, the CDR3 is TGTGCCAGCAGTGAAGCGGCGACAGTCCCTTGGGGCTACACCTTC. Its translation is CASSEAATVPWGYTF.

The CDR3 spells CASSLGGTGLGNTEAFF. The CDR3 DNA reads TGTGCCAGCAGCCTAGGGGGGACAGGGCTGGGGAACACTGAAGCTTTCTTT. V gene TRBV7-2 combines with J gene TRBJ1-1; 9 bases are a match to TRBD1. The germline CDR1 and CDR2 sequences are SGHTA and FQGNSA. The CDR3 totals 17 residues. V lost 5 bases and J lost 1; bases outside the gene matches: 11. The full variable domain, in which reference TRBV7-2 and TRBJ1-1 provide the parts outside the CDR3, is GAGVSQSPSNKVTEKGKDVELRCDPISGHTALYWYRQSLGQGLEFLIYFQGNSAPDKSGLPSDRFSAERTGGSVSTLTIQRTQQEDSAVYLCASSLGGTGLGNTEAFFGQGTRLTVV.

This chain links TRBV29-1 with TRBJ2-7; possible D gene TRBD1, 6 bases. V was trimmed by 0 bases and J by 6 bases, leaving 12 bases between them. The CDR3 runs to 13 residues. Germline V gene data show CDR1 as SQVTM and CDR2 as ANQGSEA. As DNA, the CDR3 is TGCAGCGTTGAAGAGAACAGGGCGGGCGAGCAGTACTTC. It encodes CSVEENRAGEQYF.

This sequence joins TRBV6-4 and TRBJ2-3; 8 nucleotides match TRBD1. The CDR3 is made up of 20 amino acids. The V gene's germline CDR1 is MRHNA and CDR2 SNTAGT. Trimming removed 5 bases from V and 4 bases from J; junction bases left unmatched: 23. CDR3 region: CASSTNPRDRCLPMPDTQYF. DNA for the CDR3: TGTGCCAGCAGTACAAACCCCCGGGACAGGTGTTTACCGATGCCAGATACGCAGTATTTT.

The genes are TRBV5-3 and TRBJ1-6; 9 bases match TRBD1. TRBV5-3 has ORF status, its function being uncertain. This CDR3 has 16 residues. V dropped 4 bases and J dropped 11; count of bases not matched to a gene: 13. This CDR3 is CARSLGQGRGLPPLHF. The CDR3 DNA is TGTGCCAGAAGCCTTGGACAGGGGAGGGGGTTGCCACCCCTCCACTTT.

CDR3 loop: CASSQGRDWGMNTEAFF. CDR3 in DNA: TGCGCCAGCAGCCAAGGAAGGGACTGGGGAATGAACACTGAAGCTTTCTTT. The V call is TRBV4-3, the J call TRBJ1-1, with D tentatively TRBD1 (5 bases). Germline V lookup: CDR1 LGHNA, CDR2 YSLEER. The germline V and J ends were trimmed by 1 base and 0 bases, with 15 bases remaining between them. The CDR3 extends over 17 amino acids.

The V gene is TRBV10-3, the J gene TRBJ1-2; 7 bases are a match to TRBD1. Trimming cost V 10 bases and J 6 bases; bases outside gene matches: 8. The CDR3 length is 12 residues. CDR1 and CDR2 from the germline V gene are ENHRY and SYGVKD. The DNA for the CDR3 is TGTGCCACCGTACAGGGGAATGATGGCTACACCTTC. Protein sequence: CATVQGNDGYTF.

The rearrangement links TRBV27 to TRBJ2-7, with 7 bases that match TRBD1. The junction had 7 bases not matched to a gene; V was cut back by 10 bases and J by 7 bases. Germline V lookup: CDR1 MNHEY, CDR2 SMNVEV (reference sequence). The CDR3 length is 11 residues. CDR3 loop: CATKGAEEQYF. The CDR3 nucleotides read TGTGCCACGAAGGGGGCTGAGGAGCAGTACTTC.

The chain combines TRBV7-6 with TRBJ2-1, with D uncertain. This CDR3 region has 17 residues. V shed 0 bases and J shed 0 bases, with 12 bases lying between them. Germline CDR1 reads SGHVS; CDR2 reads FNYEAQ. The DNA of the CDR3 is TGTGCCAGCAGCTTAGCGAGGTCTGCTATCTCCTACAATGAGCAGTTCTTC. Translated, it gives CASSLARSAISYNEQFF. The whole variable domain, remainder taken from reference TRBV7-6 and TRBJ2-1, is GAGVSQSPRYKVTKRGQDVALRCDPISGHVSLYWYRQALGQGPEFLTYFNYEAQQDKSGLPNDRFSAERPEGSISTLTIQRTEQRDSAMYRCASSLARSAISYNEQFFGPGTRLTVL.

The chain employs TRBV5-4 and TRBJ2-5; TRBD1 matches 11 bases. Germline trimming cut 4 bases from V and 5 bases from J; bases unmatched to any gene: 19. This CDR3 is built from 19 residues. CDR1 is SGHNT and CDR2 is YYREEE in the germline V gene (reference sequence). The CDR3 spells CASSQLPRDRGGAGETQYF. The CDR3 region has the DNA TGTGCCAGCAGCCAACTCCCCCGGGACAGGGGGGGGGCCGGCGAGACCCAGTACTTC. Complete variable domain (other parts from reference TRBV5-4 and TRBJ2-5): ETGVTQSPTHLIKTRGQQVTLRCSSQSGHNTVSWYQQALGQGPQFIFQYYREEENGRGNFPPRFSGLQFPNYSSELNVNALELDDSALYLCASSQLPRDRGGAGETQYFGPGTRLLVL.

The chain carries TRBV19 and TRBJ1-1, with D perhaps matching TRBD1 (5 bases). Germline V gives CDR1 LNHDA, CDR2 SQIVND (reference sequence). The CDR3 is made up of 15 amino acids. Deletions cut 3 bases from V and 4 bases from J, with 15 bases between. CDR3 loop: CASSMTPGDGTEAFF. In DNA form, the CDR3 reads TGTGCCAGTAGTATGACCCCGGGGGATGGCACTGAAGCTTTCTTT.

This chain uses TRBV9 with TRBJ1-1, with TRBD1 matching over 9 bases. CDR1 is SGDLS and CDR2 is YYNGEE in the germline V gene. V trimming: 4 bases; J trimming: 3 bases; junction bases outside the gene matches: 10. The CDR3 has 16 residues. The CDR3 DNA reads TGTGCCAGCAGCCCTCCCCACAGGGGGCGTTACACTGAAGCTTTCTTT. Translating it yields CASSPPHRGRYTEAFF.

The chain carries TRBV19 and TRBJ1-2; perhaps TRBD1 as D (6 bases). Germline-derived CDR1 and CDR2 are LNHDA and SQIVND (reference sequence). The CDR3 is made up of 13 amino acids. Deletions cut 6 bases from V and 5 bases from J, with 13 bases between. In DNA, the CDR3 is TGTGCCAGTAGCAGAACACAGGGTTATGGCTACACCTTC. Its protein is CASSRTQGYGYTF.

The chain recombines TRBV27 with TRBJ2-7; D call uncertain. The V end lost 4 bases, the J end lost 4 bases, and 11 bases lay between the germline ends. CDR3 length: 13 amino acids. In germline, CDR1 is MNHEY, CDR2 SMNVEV (reference sequence). CDR3 region: CASSSLGAYEQYF. The CDR3 DNA sequence: TGTGCCAGCAGTTCCCTAGGAGCGTACGAGCAGTACTTC.